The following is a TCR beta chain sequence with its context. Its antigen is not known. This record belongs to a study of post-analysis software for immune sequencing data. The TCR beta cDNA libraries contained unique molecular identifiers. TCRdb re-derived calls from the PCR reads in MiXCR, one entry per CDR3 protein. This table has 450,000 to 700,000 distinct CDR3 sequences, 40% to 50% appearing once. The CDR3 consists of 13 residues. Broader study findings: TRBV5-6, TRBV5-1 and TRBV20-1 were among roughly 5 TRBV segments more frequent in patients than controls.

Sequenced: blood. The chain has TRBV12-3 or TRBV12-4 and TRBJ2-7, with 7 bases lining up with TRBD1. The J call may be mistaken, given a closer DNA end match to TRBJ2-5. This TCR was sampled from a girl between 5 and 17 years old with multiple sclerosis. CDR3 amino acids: CASRLDRTETQYF. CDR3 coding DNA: TGTGCCAGCAGGTTGGACAGGACAGAGACCCAGTACTTC.